This T cell receptor beta chain was recovered during a study of radiotherapy plus CTLA-4 blockade in lung cancer. Study information: An objective response was seen in around a sixth of patients, and disease control in 25% to 40%.

Participants had chemo-refractory metastatic non-small-cell lung cancer and were treated with focal radiation plus ipilimumab CTLA-4 blockade. Broader study findings: Radiotherapy was combined with ipilimumab, and tumor-derived TCR clones then expanded in blood. Early blood T cell clone dynamics reportedly forecast response best, with interferon-beta.

Germline loops: CDR1 SGHRS, CDR2 YFSETQ. V was clipped by 3 bases and J by 2 bases, with 8 bases between them. CDR3 length equals 14 residues. In regard to this clone: Its specificity is not known.

Method: immunoSEQ multiplex PCR; TCRdb's copy keeps in-frame clones and lacks some. The repertoire includes roughly 70,000 clones, 80% to 90% of them detected once, and 35% to 45% sits in the top ten. The chain combines TRBV5-1 with TRBJ1-4; D gene uncertain. The specimen was peripheral blood, collected from a patient treated with radiotherapy plus ipilimumab. The TCR was taken from a human donor with non-small cell lung cancer that progressed on radiotherapy plus ipilimumab. CDR3 loop: CASSSTETNEKLFF. The CDR3 DNA follows: TGCGCCAGCAGCTCCACAGAGACTAATGAAAAACTGTTTTTT.